The present TCR beta chain was sequenced within a study of blood T cell repertoires in COVID-19. Study-wide background: The United States, Italy and Spain supplied acute and convalescent COVID-19 samples. From T cells, B-cell-depleted T cells, or PBMCs came the material, which was cDNA or gDNA.

Germline V gene lookup returns CDR1 SGHNT and CDR2 YYREEE (reference sequence). The CDR3 sequence is 11 residues long. V dropped 1 base and J dropped 8 bases, with 7 bases sitting between them. In the authors' workflow: Estimation of nucleated cell counts was performed using reference gene primer amplification. Profiling relied on immunoSEQ multiplex PCR, and the TCRdb table lists in-frame clones only, not all of them. V, J and clone size reflect that table, while D and trimming were determined from the DNA. The sample yields some 46,000 clones, roughly 87% seen once. The sequenced sample consisted of peripheral blood. The V and J genes are TRBV5-4 and TRBJ2-7, with D possibly TRBD1 on 6 matching bases. This sequence was found in a man in his fifties or sixties with active COVID-19. The CDR3 bases are TGTGCCAGCAGCTTGAGGGACAAGCAGTACTTC. Protein: CASSLRDKQYF. The full variable domain, completed using reference TRBV5-4 and TRBJ2-7, is ETGVTQSPTHLIKTRGQQVTLRCSSQSGHNTVSWYQQALGQGPQFIFQYYREEENGRGNFPPRFSGLQFPNYSSELNVNALELDDSALYLCASSLRDKQYFGPGTRLTVT.